This T cell receptor (beta chain) is drawn from a study of blood T cell repertoires in COVID-19. Study overall: PBMCs, B-cell-depleted T cells, or T cells were the source of the cDNA or gDNA that made up the material.

In the authors' methods: Reference gene primer amplification yielded estimated nucleated cell counts. Sequencing used immunoSEQ multiplex PCR; TCRdb keeps in-frame clones, though not all of them. Clone size and the V and J calls come from that table; the DNA yielded D and trimming. This repertoire shows under 200,000 clones, about 86% found once; its top ten account for approximately 3.3%. Of note for this clone: Other DNA sequences in the sample encode the same CDR3.

The sequencing input was peripheral blood. This TCR derives from a man between 18 and 35 years old with active or convalescent COVID-19.

CDR3 sequence reads: CASSPAGVNTEAFF. DNA of the CDR3: TGTGCCAGCAGTCCCGCAGGGGTGAACACTGAAGCTTTCTTT. The rearrangement joins TRBV7-3 to TRBJ1-1; tentative D call: TRBD1 (6 bases). CDR1 is SGHTA and CDR2 is FQGTGA in the germline V gene. V was clipped by 6 bases and J by 0 bases, with 11 bases between them. CDR3 length: 14 residues. The full variable domain, completed using reference TRBV7-3 and TRBJ1-1, is GAGVSQTPSNKVTEKGKYVELRCDPISGHTALYWYRQSLGQGPEFLIYFQGTGAADDSGLPNDRFFAVRPEGSVSTLKIQRTERGDSAVYLCASSPAGVNTEAFFGQGTRLTVV.